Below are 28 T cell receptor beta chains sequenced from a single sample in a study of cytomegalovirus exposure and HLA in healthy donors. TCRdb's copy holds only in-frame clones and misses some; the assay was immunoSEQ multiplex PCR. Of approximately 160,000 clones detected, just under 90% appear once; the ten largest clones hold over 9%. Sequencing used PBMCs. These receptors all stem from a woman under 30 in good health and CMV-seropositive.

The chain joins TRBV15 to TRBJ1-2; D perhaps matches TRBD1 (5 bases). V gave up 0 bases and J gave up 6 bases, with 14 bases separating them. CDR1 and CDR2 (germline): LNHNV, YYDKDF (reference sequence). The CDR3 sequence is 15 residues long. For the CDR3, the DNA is TGTGCCACCAGCAGAGATTTCGGGGGTATTCATGGCTACACCTTC. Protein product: CATSRDFGGIHGYTF. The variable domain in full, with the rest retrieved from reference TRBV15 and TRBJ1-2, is DAMVIQNPRYQVTQFGKPVTLSCSQTLNHNVMYWYQQKSSQAPKLLFHYYDKDFNNEADTPDNFQSRRPNTSFCFLDIRSPGLGDTAMYLCATSRDFGGIHGYTFGSGTRLTVV.

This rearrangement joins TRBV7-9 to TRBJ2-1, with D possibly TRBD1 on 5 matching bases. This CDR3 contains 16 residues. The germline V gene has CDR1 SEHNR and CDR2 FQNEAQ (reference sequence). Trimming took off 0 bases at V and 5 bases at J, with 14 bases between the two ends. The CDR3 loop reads CASSLAGVRGDNEQFF. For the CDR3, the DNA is TGTGCCAGCAGCTTAGCAGGGGTACGAGGCGACAATGAGCAGTTCTTC. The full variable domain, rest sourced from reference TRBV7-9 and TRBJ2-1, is DTGVSQNPRHKITKRGQNVTFRCDPISEHNRLYWYRQTLGQGPEFLTYFQNEAQLEKSRLLSDRFSAERPKGSFSTLEIQRTEQGDSAMYLCASSLAGVRGDNEQFFGPGTRLTVL.

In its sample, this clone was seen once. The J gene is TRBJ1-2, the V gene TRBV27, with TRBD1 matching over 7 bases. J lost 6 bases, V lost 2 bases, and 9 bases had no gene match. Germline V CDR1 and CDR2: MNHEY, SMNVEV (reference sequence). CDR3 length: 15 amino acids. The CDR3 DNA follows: TGTGCCAGCAGTTTAATGCCAGGGGGAGAGAATGGCTACACCTTC. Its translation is CASSLMPGGENGYTF.

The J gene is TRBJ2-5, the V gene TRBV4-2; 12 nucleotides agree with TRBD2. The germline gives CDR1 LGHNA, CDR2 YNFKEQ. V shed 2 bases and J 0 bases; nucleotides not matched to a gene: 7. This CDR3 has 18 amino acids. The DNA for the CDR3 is TGTGCCAGCAGCCAACGACTAGCGGGGGTCCTCTACCAAGAGACCCAGTACTTC. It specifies CASSQRLAGVLYQETQYF.

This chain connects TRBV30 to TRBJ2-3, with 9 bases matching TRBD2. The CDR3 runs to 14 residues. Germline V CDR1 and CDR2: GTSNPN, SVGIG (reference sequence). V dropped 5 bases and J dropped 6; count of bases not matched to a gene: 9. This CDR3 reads CAWVRAGGSDTQYF. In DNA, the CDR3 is TGTGCCTGGGTTAGGGCGGGAGGGTCCGATACGCAGTATTTT.

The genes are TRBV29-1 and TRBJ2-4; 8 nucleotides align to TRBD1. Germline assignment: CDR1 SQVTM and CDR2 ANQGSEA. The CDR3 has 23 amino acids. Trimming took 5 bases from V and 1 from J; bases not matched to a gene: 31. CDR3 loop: CSVLSRGQGQSRALINAKNIQYF. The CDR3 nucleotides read TGCAGCGTTTTATCCCGCGGACAGGGTCAGAGTAGAGCCCTAATCAACGCCAAAAACATTCAGTACTTC. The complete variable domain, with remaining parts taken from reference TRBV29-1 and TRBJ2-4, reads SAVISQKPSRDICQRGTSLTIQCQVDSQVTMMFWYRQQPGQSLTLIATANQGSEATYESGFVIDKFPISRPNLTFSTLTVSNMSPEDSSIYLCSVLSRGQGQSRALINAKNIQYFGAGTRLSVL.

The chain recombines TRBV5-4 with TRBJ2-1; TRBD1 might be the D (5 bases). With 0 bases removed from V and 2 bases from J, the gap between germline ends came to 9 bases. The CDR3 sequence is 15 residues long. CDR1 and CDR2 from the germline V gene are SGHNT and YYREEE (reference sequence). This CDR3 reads CASSLGQGPYNEQFF. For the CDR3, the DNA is TGTGCCAGCAGCTTGGGGCAGGGTCCCTACAATGAGCAGTTCTTC.

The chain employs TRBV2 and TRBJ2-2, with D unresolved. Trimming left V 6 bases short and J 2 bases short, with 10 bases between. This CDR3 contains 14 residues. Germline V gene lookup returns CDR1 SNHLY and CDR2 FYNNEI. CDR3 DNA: TGTGCCAGCAGCTACCTCCCCAACACCGGGGAGCTGTTTTTT. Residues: CASSYLPNTGELFF.

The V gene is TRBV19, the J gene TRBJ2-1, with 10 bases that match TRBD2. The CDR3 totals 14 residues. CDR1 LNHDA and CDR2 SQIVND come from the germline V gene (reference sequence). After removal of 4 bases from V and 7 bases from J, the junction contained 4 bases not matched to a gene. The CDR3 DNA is TGTGCCAGTAGTAGAGCGGGAGGGATGAATGAGCAGTTCTTC. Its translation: CASSRAGGMNEQFF.

The DNA for the CDR3 is TGTGCGAGCGCACGGGGGGTGAACACTGAAGCTTTCTTT. Amino acids: CASARGVNTEAFF. V and J are TRBV6-5 and TRBJ1-1, with D perhaps TRBD1 (5 bases). CDR1 MNHEY and CDR2 SVGAGI come from the germline V gene. This CDR3 region has 13 residues.

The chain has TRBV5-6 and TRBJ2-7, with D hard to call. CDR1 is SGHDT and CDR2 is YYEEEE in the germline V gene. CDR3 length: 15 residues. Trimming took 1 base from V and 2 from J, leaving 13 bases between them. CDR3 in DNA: TGTGCCAGCAGCTTGTGGCAAGACACCACCTACGAGCAGTACTTC. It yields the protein CASSLWQDTTYEQYF.

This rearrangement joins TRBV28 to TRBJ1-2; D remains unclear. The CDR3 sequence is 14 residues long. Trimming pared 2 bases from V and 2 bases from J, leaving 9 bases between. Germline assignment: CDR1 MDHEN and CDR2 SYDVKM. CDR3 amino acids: CASSLGGVNYGYTF. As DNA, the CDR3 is TGTGCCAGCAGTTTAGGCGGGGTGAACTATGGCTACACCTTC.

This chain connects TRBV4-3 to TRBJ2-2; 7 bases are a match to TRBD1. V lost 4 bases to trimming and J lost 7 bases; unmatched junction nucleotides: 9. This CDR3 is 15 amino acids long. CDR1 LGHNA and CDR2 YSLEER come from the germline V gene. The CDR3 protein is CASSRGRGGVGELFF. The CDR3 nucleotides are TGCGCCAGCAGCCGAGGAAGAGGGGGCGTCGGGGAGCTGTTTTTT.

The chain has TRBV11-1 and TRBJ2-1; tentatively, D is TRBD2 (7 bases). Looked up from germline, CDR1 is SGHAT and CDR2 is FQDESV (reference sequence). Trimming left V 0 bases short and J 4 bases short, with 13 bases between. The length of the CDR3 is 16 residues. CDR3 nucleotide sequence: TGTGCCAGCAGCTTAGCCGGGAGGCAGGGGTACAATGAGCAGTTCTTC. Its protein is CASSLAGRQGYNEQFF.

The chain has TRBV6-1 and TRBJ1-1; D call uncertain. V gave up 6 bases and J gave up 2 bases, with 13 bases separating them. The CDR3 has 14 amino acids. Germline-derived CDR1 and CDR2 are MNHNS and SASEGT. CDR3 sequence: CASRREFDNTEAFF. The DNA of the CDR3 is TGTGCCAGCAGGAGGGAGTTCGATAACACTGAAGCTTTCTTT.

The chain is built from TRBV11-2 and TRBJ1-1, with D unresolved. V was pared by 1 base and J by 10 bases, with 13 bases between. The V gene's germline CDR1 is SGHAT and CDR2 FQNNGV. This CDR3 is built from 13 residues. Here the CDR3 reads CASSLGYGQTAFF. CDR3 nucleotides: TGTGCCAGCAGCTTAGGCTACGGTCAAACAGCTTTCTTT.

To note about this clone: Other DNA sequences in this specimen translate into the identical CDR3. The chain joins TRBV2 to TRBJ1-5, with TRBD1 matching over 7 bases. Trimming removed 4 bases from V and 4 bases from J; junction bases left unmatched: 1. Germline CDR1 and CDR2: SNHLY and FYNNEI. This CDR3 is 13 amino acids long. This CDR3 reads CASSGQGNQPQHF. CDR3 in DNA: TGTGCCAGCAGTGGACAGGGTAATCAGCCCCAGCATTTT.

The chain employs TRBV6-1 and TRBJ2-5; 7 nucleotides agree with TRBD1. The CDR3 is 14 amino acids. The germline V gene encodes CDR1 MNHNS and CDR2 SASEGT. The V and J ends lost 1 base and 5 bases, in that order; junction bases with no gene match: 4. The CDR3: CASSEEGGWETQYF. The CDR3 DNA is TGTGCCAGCAGTGAAGAAGGGGGCTGGGAGACCCAGTACTTC.

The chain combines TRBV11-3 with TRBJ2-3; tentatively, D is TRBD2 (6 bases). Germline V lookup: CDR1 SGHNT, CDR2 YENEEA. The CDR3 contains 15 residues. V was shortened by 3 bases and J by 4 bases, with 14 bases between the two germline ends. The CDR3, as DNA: TGTGCCAGCAGCTTCGGTTTCGGGACTCCAGATACGCAGTATTTT. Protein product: CASSFGFGTPDTQYF.

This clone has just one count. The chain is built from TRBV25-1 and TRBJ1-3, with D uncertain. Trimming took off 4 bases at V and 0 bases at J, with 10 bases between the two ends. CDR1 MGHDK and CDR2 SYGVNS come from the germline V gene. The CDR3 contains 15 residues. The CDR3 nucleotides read TGTGCCAGCAGTGGTTCAGGAAGCTCTGGAAACACCATATATTTT. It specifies CASSGSGSSGNTIYF.

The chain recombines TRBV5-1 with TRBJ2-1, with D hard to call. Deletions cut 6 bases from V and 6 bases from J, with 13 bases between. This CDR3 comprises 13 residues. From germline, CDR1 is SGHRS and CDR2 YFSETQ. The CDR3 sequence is CASTQTPRNEQFF. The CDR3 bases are TGCGCCAGCACACAAACACCCCGCAATGAGCAGTTCTTC.

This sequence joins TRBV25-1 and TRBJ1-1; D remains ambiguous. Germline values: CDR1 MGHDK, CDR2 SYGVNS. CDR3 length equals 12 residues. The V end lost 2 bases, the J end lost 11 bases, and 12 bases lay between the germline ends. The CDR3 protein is CASSEEEVKAFF. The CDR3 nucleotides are TGTGCCAGCAGTGAAGAGGAGGTTAAGGCTTTCTTT.

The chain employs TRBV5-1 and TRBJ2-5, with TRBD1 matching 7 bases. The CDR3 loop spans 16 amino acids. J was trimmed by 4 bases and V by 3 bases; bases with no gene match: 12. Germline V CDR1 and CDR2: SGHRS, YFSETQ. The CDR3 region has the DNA TGCGCCAGCAGCTGGGGAATCTTACGACAGGGAGAGACCCAGTACTTC. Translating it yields CASSWGILRQGETQYF.

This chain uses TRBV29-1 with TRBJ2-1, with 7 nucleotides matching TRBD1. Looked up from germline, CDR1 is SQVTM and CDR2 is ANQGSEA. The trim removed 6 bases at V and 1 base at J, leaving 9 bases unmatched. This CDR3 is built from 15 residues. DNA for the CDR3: TGCAGCGTGGAGACAGGGATGAATTCCTACAATGAGCAGTTCTTC. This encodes CSVETGMNSYNEQFF.

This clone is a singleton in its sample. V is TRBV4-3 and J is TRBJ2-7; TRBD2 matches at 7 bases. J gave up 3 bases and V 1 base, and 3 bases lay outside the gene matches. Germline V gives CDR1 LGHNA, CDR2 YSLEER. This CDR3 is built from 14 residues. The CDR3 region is CASSQGDYDYEQYF. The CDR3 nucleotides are TGCGCCAGCAGCCAAGGGGACTACGACTACGAGCAGTACTTC.

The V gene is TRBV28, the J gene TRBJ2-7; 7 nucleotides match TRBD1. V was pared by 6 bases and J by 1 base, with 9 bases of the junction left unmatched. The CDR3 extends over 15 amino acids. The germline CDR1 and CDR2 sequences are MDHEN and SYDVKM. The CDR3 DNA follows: TGTGCCAGCAGCCAACCCCGACAGGGATCCTACGAGCAGTACTTC. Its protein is CASSQPRQGSYEQYF.

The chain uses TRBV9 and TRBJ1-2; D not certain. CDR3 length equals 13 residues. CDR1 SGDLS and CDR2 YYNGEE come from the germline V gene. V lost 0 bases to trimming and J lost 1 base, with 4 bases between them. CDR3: CASSVDNNYGYTF. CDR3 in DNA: TGTGCCAGCAGCGTAGACAATAACTATGGCTACACCTTC.

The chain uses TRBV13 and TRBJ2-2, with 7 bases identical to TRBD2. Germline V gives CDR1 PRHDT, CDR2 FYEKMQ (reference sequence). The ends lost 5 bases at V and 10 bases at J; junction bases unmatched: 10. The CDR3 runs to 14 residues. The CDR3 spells CASSVRSGMVELFF. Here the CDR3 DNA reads TGTGCCAGCAGCGTCCGAAGCGGGATGGTGGAGCTGTTTTTT.